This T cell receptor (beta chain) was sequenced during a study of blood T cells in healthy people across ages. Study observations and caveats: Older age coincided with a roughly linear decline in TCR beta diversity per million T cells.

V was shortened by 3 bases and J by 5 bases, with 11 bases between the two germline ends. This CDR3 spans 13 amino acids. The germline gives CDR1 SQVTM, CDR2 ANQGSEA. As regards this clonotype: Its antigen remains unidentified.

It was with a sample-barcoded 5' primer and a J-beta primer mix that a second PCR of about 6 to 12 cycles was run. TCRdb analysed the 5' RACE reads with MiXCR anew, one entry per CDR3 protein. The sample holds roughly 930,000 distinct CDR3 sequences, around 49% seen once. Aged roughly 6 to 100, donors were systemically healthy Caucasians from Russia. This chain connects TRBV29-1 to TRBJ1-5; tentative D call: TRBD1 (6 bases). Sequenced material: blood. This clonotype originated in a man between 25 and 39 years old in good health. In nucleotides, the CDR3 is TGCAGCGTTGAGCAGGGGTTCGATCAGCCCCAGCATTTT. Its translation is CSVEQGFDQPQHF.